The clone carrying this TCR beta chain was picked up a small number of times. MiXCR, applied by TCRdb to the RT-PCR reads, yields one record per CDR3 protein. Of more than 600,000 distinct CDR3 sequences detected, about 14% appear once; the ten largest clones hold about 3.9%. V lost 3 bases to trimming and J lost 5 bases, with 10 bases between them. This CDR3 has 14 residues. This receptor was obtained from a female donor in good health, serving as a healthy control. The sample taken for sequencing was memory CD4+ T cells from blood. The chain employs TRBV12-3 or TRBV12-4 and TRBJ2-2, with unresolved D. CDR3 sequence reads: CASSFGFSTGELFF. DNA of the CDR3: TGTGCCAGCAGTTTTGGGTTTTCGACCGGGGAGCTGTTTTTT.